Below, 23 T cell receptor beta chains from the same sample are listed, as sequenced in a study of response to subunit inactivated influenza vaccine. TCRdb ran MiXCR on the RT-PCR reads and lists one entry per CDR3 protein. The sample has hundreds of thousands of distinct CDR3 sequences, 25% seen once. This material consisted of CD4+ T cells sorted from PBMCs, taken roughly 5 days after vaccination. All receptors come from a man aged 50-60 years who received an inactivated influenza vaccine.

This chain connects TRBV7-6 to TRBJ1-5, with TRBD1 as a possible D gene (6 bases). Germline V CDR1 and CDR2: SGHVS, FNYEAQ. This CDR3 contains 17 residues. V was clipped by 5 bases and J by 2 bases, with 19 bases between them. The CDR3 DNA reads as TGTGCCAGCAGCCCTTATCAGGCGGGGGGCGGCAATCAGCCCCAGCATTTT. It translates to CASSPYQAGGGNQPQHF.

This clonotype was counted many times. This rearrangement joins TRBV12-3 or TRBV12-4 to TRBJ1-5, with D possibly TRBD1 on 6 matching bases. This CDR3 has 13 amino acids. Trimming shortened V by 4 bases and J by 3 bases, and 7 bases separated the two germline ends. DNA for the CDR3: TGTGCCAGCAGTTGGACAGACAATCAGCCCCAGCATTTT. It codes for CASSWTDNQPQHF.

This chain connects TRBV7-2 to TRBJ2-2; 9 bases agree with TRBD2. The CDR3 has 17 amino acids. CDR1 and CDR2 (germline): SGHTA, FQGNSA. Losses at the gene ends were 6 bases for V and 2 bases for J; bases not matched to a gene: 10. This CDR3 is CASSIIRTSVNTGELFF. For the CDR3, the DNA is TGTGCCAGCAGTATAATCCGGACTAGCGTTAACACCGGGGAGCTGTTTTTT.

V is TRBV10-3 and J is TRBJ2-2, with 7 bases matching TRBD1. Germline assignment: CDR1 ENHRY and CDR2 SYGVKD. V lost 7 bases to trimming and J lost 7 bases; unmatched junction nucleotides: 9. CDR3 length: 14 amino acids. In nucleotides, the CDR3 is TGTGCCATCACCACGGACGGGGACAGCGGGGAGCTGTTTTTT. Amino acid sequence: CAITTDGDSGELFF.

This clonotype has just a few counts. The chain recombines TRBV7-2 with TRBJ2-3; 9 bases are a match to TRBD2. CDR3 length: 17 amino acids. The junction had 12 bases not matched to a gene; V was cut back by 5 bases and J by 3 bases. In germline, CDR1 is SGHTA, CDR2 FQGNSA. CDR3 nucleotide sequence: TGTGCCAGCAGCCGATCGGCGGGGGGGCGGCGAACAGATACGCAGTATTTT. This gives the protein CASSRSAGGRRTDTQYF.

This clonotype has just a few counts. This chain joins TRBV7-2 and TRBJ2-5; the match to TRBD1 covers 9 bases. CDR1 is SGHTA, CDR2 FQGNSA, per germline. V lost 4 bases, J lost 5 bases, and 5 bases stayed unmatched. The CDR3 is 14 residues long. In nucleotides, the CDR3 is TGTGCCAGCAGCTCACAGGGGGCCGGGGAGACCCAGTACTTC. As protein: CASSSQGAGETQYF.

This clonotype was seen only a few times. V usage is TRBV7-2 and J usage is TRBJ2-3; 13 positions match TRBD2. This CDR3 spans 16 amino acids. V lost 5 bases, J lost 3 bases, and 5 bases stayed unmatched. Germline V gene data show CDR1 as SGHTA and CDR2 as FQGNSA. The CDR3 protein is CASSAGGLAGTDTQYF. The CDR3 DNA sequence: TGTGCCAGCAGCGCCGGGGGACTAGCGGGGACAGATACGCAGTATTTT.

This chain joins TRBV6-2 or TRBV6-3 and TRBJ2-7; 9 bases line up with TRBD2. Germline V gene lookup returns CDR1 MNHEY and CDR2 SVGEGT. This CDR3 comprises 19 residues. Germline trimming cut 2 bases from V and 2 bases from J; bases unmatched to any gene: 16. Here the CDR3 DNA reads TGTGCCAGCAGTTACGCGCCGACCATAGCGGGGGTCCTGACCTACGAGCAGTACTTC. The encoded protein is CASSYAPTIAGVLTYEQYF.

The chain employs TRBV6-2 or TRBV6-3 and TRBJ2-7; D uncertain. Trimming shortened V by 0 bases and J by 3 bases, and 9 bases separated the two germline ends. Germline V gene data show CDR1 as MNHEY and CDR2 as SVGEGT. The CDR3 consists of 14 residues. The CDR3 spells CASSYSPRFYEQYF. Here the CDR3 DNA reads TGTGCCAGCAGTTACTCGCCCCGGTTCTACGAGCAGTACTTC.

This clonotype was picked up a small number of times. The rearrangement joins TRBV7-2 to TRBJ2-1; D call uncertain. V lost 6 bases, J lost 7 bases, and 13 bases lay in between. There are 13 residues in the CDR3. Germline V gene data show CDR1 as SGHTA and CDR2 as FQGNSA. CDR3 DNA sequence: TGTGCCAGCAGTCTGGTAGCAGCAAATGAGCAGTTCTTC. Protein product: CASSLVAANEQFF. Combining the CDR3 with reference TRBV7-2 and TRBJ2-1 gives the whole variable domain GAGVSQSPSNKVTEKGKDVELRCDPISGHTALYWYRQSLGQGLEFLIYFQGNSAPDKSGLPSDRFSAERTGGSVSTLTIQRTQQEDSAVYLCASSLVAANEQFFGPGTRLTVL.

This clonotype was detected ten times or more. This chain connects TRBV10-3 to TRBJ2-5; D uncertain. The CDR3 has 14 residues. Trimming took 8 bases from V and 9 from J, leaving 22 bases between them. CDR1 and CDR2 from the germline V gene are ENHRY and SYGVKD. This CDR3 is CAIYDPGGQRAQYF. In nucleotides, the CDR3 is TGTGCCATCTACGACCCAGGCGGCCAAAGGGCCCAGTACTTC.

This clonotype has just a few counts. The chain joins TRBV12-3 or TRBV12-4 to TRBJ2-3; no clear D gene. This CDR3 is built from 14 residues. Trimming shortened V by 1 base and J by 5 bases, and 10 bases separated the two germline ends. The CDR3 DNA sequence: TGTGCCAGCAGTTTAGTTTCAGTGGGAGATACGCAGTATTTT. It yields the protein CASSLVSVGDTQYF.

This clonotype was recorded once. The chain links TRBV7-9 to TRBJ2-7; perhaps D is TRBD1 or TRBD2 (5 bases each). The length of the CDR3 is 15 residues. The germline CDR1 and CDR2 sequences are SEHNR and FQNEAQ (reference sequence). With 0 bases removed from V and 3 bases from J, the gap between germline ends came to 12 bases. This CDR3 reads CASSLAGTRVYEQYF. DNA of the CDR3: TGTGCCAGCAGCTTAGCGGGGACCAGGGTCTACGAGCAGTACTTC.

The rearrangement links TRBV7-9 to TRBJ2-2; D is perhaps TRBD1 (6 bases). Trimming took 10 bases from V and 0 from J, leaving 9 bases between them. Germline V lookup: CDR1 SEHNR, CDR2 FQNEAQ (reference sequence). There are 13 residues in the CDR3. CDR3 amino acids: CAIRTANTGELFF. The CDR3 bases are TGTGCCATTAGGACAGCGAACACCGGGGAGCTGTTTTTT.

The rearrangement links TRBV19 to TRBJ2-2; D possibly corresponds to TRBD2 (5 bases). The germline V gene has CDR1 LNHDA and CDR2 SQIVND (reference sequence). The V end was cut by 4 bases, the J end by 12 bases, with 18 bases between. This CDR3 region has 14 residues. The CDR3 sequence is CASSTPPAGTKLFF. DNA of the CDR3: TGTGCCAGTAGTACCCCTCCGGCGGGCACGAAGCTGTTTTTT.

This CDR3 reads CASSTGTGGYTF. CDR3 nucleotide sequence: TGTGCCAGCAGCACTGGAACAGGGGGCTACACCTTC. V usage is TRBV28 and J usage is TRBJ1-2; a weak D match, TRBD1 (6 bases). This CDR3 is 12 amino acids long. The V end lost 6 bases, the J end lost 8 bases, and 13 bases lay between the germline ends. Germline CDR1 is MDHEN and CDR2 is SYDVKM.

A few counts support this clonotype. V usage is TRBV5-6 and J usage is TRBJ2-7; D remains unclear. The CDR3 covers 14 residues. Looked up from germline, CDR1 is SGHDT and CDR2 is YYEEEE. V was pared by 0 bases and J by 4 bases, with 11 bases between. The CDR3 region is CASSLVSVSYEQYF. DNA for the CDR3: TGTGCCAGCAGCTTGGTCTCTGTGTCGTACGAGCAGTACTTC.

The DNA of the CDR3 is TGTGCCAGCTCTCCCAACACACTTGGCCAAGAGACCCAGTACTTC. It is translated as CASSPNTLGQETQYF. This sequence joins TRBV18 and TRBJ2-5; D is uncertain. The ends were cut back, 6 bases at V and 1 base at J, with 15 bases in the middle. Per the germline V gene, CDR1 is KGHSH and CDR2 is LQKENI. This CDR3 has 15 amino acids.

This clonotype was recorded at least ten times. The chain links TRBV20-1 to TRBJ2-3, with 7 nucleotides matching TRBD2. V lost 1 base and J lost 4; bases outside the gene matches: 14. CDR1 DFQATT and CDR2 SNEGSKA come from the germline V gene (reference sequence). The CDR3 spans 17 residues. CDR3 coding DNA: TGCAGTGCTAGAGTCCCCCTTGGGACTAAGTTCCCAGATACGCAGTATTTT. This encodes CSARVPLGTKFPDTQYF.

This clonotype has more than one count but fewer than ten. The chain carries TRBV6-1 and TRBJ2-7; D is possibly TRBD1 (5 bases). Germline V gene lookup returns CDR1 MNHNS and CDR2 SASEGT. V lost 6 bases and J lost 3, with 21 bases in between. CDR3 length: 16 amino acids. CDR3 coding DNA: TGTGCCAGCAGCCAACTCGGGCAGGGAACCGGCTACGAGCAGTACTTC. Its protein product is CASSQLGQGTGYEQYF.

The genes are TRBV25-1 and TRBJ2-7, with D uncertain. The CDR3 is 13 residues long. Germline V gene sequence: CDR1 MGHDK, CDR2 SYGVNS. Trimming removed 2 bases at V and 9 bases at J, with 14 bases between. This CDR3 reads CASSERKGSAQYF. The CDR3 bases are TGTGCCAGCAGTGAAAGGAAGGGATCTGCGCAGTACTTC.

This clonotype came up a few times. The chain joins TRBV7-2 to TRBJ2-2, with D perhaps matching TRBD1 (6 bases). Trimming removed 5 bases from V and 4 bases from J, with 14 bases in between. This CDR3 region has 15 residues. CDR1 and CDR2 (germline): SGHTA, FQGNSA. The CDR3 coding sequence is TGTGCCAGCAGCCTGTTGACAGGTCCCACCGGGGAGCTGTTTTTT. This sequence encodes CASSLLTGPTGELFF.

This clonotype has just a few counts. In nucleotides, the CDR3 is TGTGCCAGCAGAAACCGCGGGTTAGGCGAGACCCAGTACTTC. Protein product: CASRNRGLGETQYF. The rearrangement joins TRBV27 to TRBJ2-5; D might be TRBD2 (5 bases). Trimming removed 6 bases from V and 5 bases from J, with 16 bases in between. The CDR3 is 14 amino acids. From germline, CDR1 is MNHEY and CDR2 SMNVEV (reference sequence).